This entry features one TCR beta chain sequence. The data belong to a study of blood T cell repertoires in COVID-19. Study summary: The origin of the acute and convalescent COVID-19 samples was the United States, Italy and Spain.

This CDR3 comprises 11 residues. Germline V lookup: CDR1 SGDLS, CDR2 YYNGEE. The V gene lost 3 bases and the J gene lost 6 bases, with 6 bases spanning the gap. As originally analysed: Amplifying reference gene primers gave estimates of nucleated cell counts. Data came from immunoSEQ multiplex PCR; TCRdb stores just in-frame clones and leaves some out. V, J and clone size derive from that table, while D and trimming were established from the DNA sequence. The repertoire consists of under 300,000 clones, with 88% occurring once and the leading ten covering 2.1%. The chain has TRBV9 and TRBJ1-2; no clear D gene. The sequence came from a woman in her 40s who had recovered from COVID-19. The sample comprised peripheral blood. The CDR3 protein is CASSAPDGYTF. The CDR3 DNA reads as TGTGCCAGCAGCGCCCCAGATGGCTACACCTTC.